This T cell receptor beta chain was documented in a study of CD4 T cells in relation to SARS-CoV-2 and coronaviruses. Study background: Controls used an HIV-1 Nef peptide pool or no peptide. Crossreactive spike epitopes shared across donors were mapped to their HLA restriction.

Produced via immunoSEQ multiplex PCR; TCRdb's table is partial and in-frame only. This table has around 25,000 clones, approximately 82% appearing once. Unexposed donor CD4+ T cells date from about 2011-2018, before the COVID-19 pandemic. The cells were cultured for about 10 days before CD4+ T cells were isolated. Cultures held roughly 2 million PBMCs per well with roughly 10 IU/ml IL-2. There are 14 residues in the CDR3. Trimming took off 1 base at V and 5 bases at J, with 9 bases between the two ends. CDR1 and CDR2 (germline): SGHTA, FQGNSA. Turning to this clone: What it binds is not known.

The V and J genes are TRBV7-2 and TRBJ2-1; D not certain. The sample taken for sequencing was CD4+ T cells from PBMCs, cultured in vitro. This sequence was found in a human donor in good health. The CDR3 reads CASSLGSANNEQFF. The CDR3 DNA reads TGTGCCAGCAGCTTAGGGTCAGCGAACAATGAGCAGTTCTTC.